This TCR beta chain stems from a study of Ad26.COV2.S vaccination and SARS-CoV-2 variants. Study-level points and caveats: Comparability of non-spike TCR breadth was observed across vaccine and placebo recipients.

Treatment indicated: about 20 received Ad26.COV2.S at low or high dose, single or two shots; about 5 received placebo; per-sample allocation not given. Specimen acquisition occurred on day 63 following the initial vaccine or placebo injection. With 1 base clipped from V and 8 bases from J, the junction kept 12 bases outside the gene matches. CDR3 size: 17 residues. Germline values: CDR1 SGDLS, CDR2 YYNGEE. Details on this clone: Its antigen is as yet unknown.

The protocol was immunoSEQ multiplex PCR, while the TCRdb copy is restricted to in-frame clones and leaves out a portion. The repertoire holds around 450,000 clones, with 80% to 95% as singletons. The clonotype originates from a person between 18 and 59 years old who received the Ad26.COV2.S COVID-19 vaccine or a placebo. The sequencing here drew on peripheral blood, taken in a trial of Ad26.COV2.S vaccine versus placebo. This chain links TRBV9 with TRBJ2-1, with 10 bases that match TRBD1. This CDR3 reads CASSVKTGTGVRDEQFF. The CDR3 nucleotides read TGTGCCAGCAGCGTAAAAACCGGGACAGGGGTTAGGGATGAGCAGTTCTTC.